The TCR beta chain described here comes from a study of CD4 T cells in relation to SARS-CoV-2 and coronaviruses. About the study: Shared crossreactive spike epitopes were mapped to their HLA restriction.

Turning to this clone: What it binds is unknown.

J gave up 4 bases and V 5 bases, and 7 bases lay outside the gene matches. CDR3 length: 16 residues. The germline V gene encodes CDR1 KGHSH and CDR2 LQKENI. Findings and limits, study-wide: Around 60% of donors had memory CD4+ clonotypes crossrecognizing SARS-CoV-2 and common cold coronavirus spike. Pre-pandemic and post-infection samples never came from the same donor.

CD4+ T cells from unexposed donors were obtained before the COVID-19 pandemic (2011-2018). Naive and memory CD4+ T cells were separated from cryopreserved PBMCs. Assay: immunoSEQ multiplex PCR; the TCRdb copy retains only in-frame clones and omits some. Here the sample spans just under 65,000 clones, 94% being singletons. Material: naive CD4+ T cells from PBMCs. The sample's subset: naive CD4+ T cells isolated by negative enrichment. This sequence was found in a human donor in good health. The V call is TRBV18, the J call TRBJ1-4; 10 nucleotides align to TRBD1. CDR3 protein: CASSSTGGSNNEKLFF. CDR3 in DNA: TGTGCCAGCTCATCGACAGGGGGCAGTAATAATGAAAAACTGTTTTTT.